One sample yielded the 31 T cell receptor beta chains listed below, sequenced in a study of OX40 agonist ivuxolimab in advanced cancers. The library was built by means of the immunoSEQ multiplex PCR assay. TCRdb retrieved this table from immuneACCESS and kept in-frame rearrangements only. Not all clones are present; in checked studies, unresolved V genes account for under half, and no reason is known for the remainder. This sample lists about 61,000 clones; roughly nine tenths were detected once. Of the sample, 18% falls within the top ten clones. The sample in question was CD4+ or CD8+ T cells sorted from blood, obtained in a trial of the OX40 agonist ivuxolimab. These receptors all come from an adult with an advanced solid tumor such as melanoma, head and neck, liver or kidney cancer.

The CDR3 DNA reads TGTGCCAGCAGTCCCGTCCCTTCCTTCACCGGGGAGCTGTTTTTT. It codes for CASSPVPSFTGELFF. This chain links TRBV6-5 with TRBJ2-2; D gene ambiguous. CDR3 length: 15 amino acids. Germline-derived CDR1 and CDR2 are MNHEY and SVGAGI. V was clipped by 5 bases and J by 4 bases, with 14 bases between them.

The chain joins TRBV30 to TRBJ2-7; a possible D gene is TRBD2 (5 bases). Germline lookup yields CDR1 GTSNPN and CDR2 SVGIG (reference sequence). This CDR3 has 14 amino acids. Between the trimmed V and J ends, which lost 4 bases and 4 bases, there was a span of 17 bases. The CDR3 loop is CAWTEVASGYEQYF. The CDR3 bases are TGTGCCTGGACCGAGGTAGCGAGCGGTTACGAGCAGTACTTC.

The CDR3 spells CASSYPSGANVLTF. In nucleotides, the CDR3 is TGTGCCAGCAGTTACCCATCTGGGGCCAACGTCCTGACTTTC. The chain recombines TRBV13 with TRBJ2-6; D uncertain. Deletions cut 6 bases from V and 1 base from J, with 7 bases between. The CDR3 consists of 14 residues. Germline CDR1 PRHDT, CDR2 FYEKMQ (reference sequence).

This chain links TRBV6-5 with TRBJ2-7, with D possibly being TRBD1 (5 bases). This CDR3 has 14 amino acids. The germline V and J ends were trimmed by 6 bases and 7 bases, with 19 bases remaining between them. CDR1 and CDR2 from the germline V gene are MNHEY and SVGAGI. In DNA form, the CDR3 reads TGTGCCAGCAGACCTCAGGGTGCCCGGCGGGAGCAGTACTTC. The encoded protein is CASRPQGARREQYF.

This clone was counted once. As DNA, the CDR3 is TGTGCCAGCAGTGGATTGGAAGCGGACGGGGGTCAAGAGCAGTTCTTC. It translates to CASSGLEADGGQEQFF. The J gene is TRBJ2-1, the V gene TRBV6-1; the D gene is possibly TRBD2 (6 bases). The CDR3 has 16 amino acids. The V end was cut by 4 bases, the J end by 10 bases, with 23 bases between. Per germline, CDR1 MNHNS and CDR2 SASEGT.

This clone was seen more than once but under ten times. V gene TRBV7-9 combines with J gene TRBJ2-7; the D is unclear. Deletions cut 1 base from V and 5 bases from J, with 3 bases between. Germline assignment: CDR1 SEHNR and CDR2 FQNEAQ (reference sequence). The CDR3 is 11 residues long. Here the CDR3 DNA reads TGTGCCAGCAGCTTAGGTAACGAGCAGTACTTC. The encoded protein is CASSLGNEQYF. Based on the CDR3 plus reference TRBV7-9 and TRBJ2-7, the full variable domain is DTGVSQNPRHKITKRGQNVTFRCDPISEHNRLYWYRQTLGQGPEFLTYFQNEAQLEKSRLLSDRFSAERPKGSFSTLEIQRTEQGDSAMYLCASSLGNEQYFGPGTRLTVT.

The chain combines TRBV4-1 with TRBJ1-1; D uncertain. The germline V gene encodes CDR1 MGHRA and CDR2 YSYEKL. V shed 5 bases and J shed 0 bases, with 10 bases lying between them. This CDR3 is built from 14 residues. As DNA, the CDR3 is TGCGCCAGCAGCGGCGAGAACCTGAACACTGAAGCTTTCTTT. It specifies CASSGENLNTEAFF.

The chain joins TRBV5-4 to TRBJ2-3, with D possibly being TRBD2 (6 bases). CDR3 size: 15 residues. CDR1 and CDR2 (germline): SGHNT, YYREEE (reference sequence). Trimming took 4 bases from V and 0 from J, leaving 12 bases between them. CDR3 nucleotides: TGTGCCAGCAGCCAATCCGGGAGAAGCACAGATACGCAGTATTTT. Its translation is CASSQSGRSTDTQYF.

This chain joins TRBV30 and TRBJ2-7, with D tentatively TRBD1 (5 bases). The germline V and J ends were trimmed by 3 bases and 11 bases, with 11 bases remaining between them. Looked up from germline, CDR1 is GTSNPN and CDR2 is SVGIG (reference sequence). CDR3 length: 10 amino acids. The CDR3 DNA follows: TGTGCCTGGAGCGGCCCACAGGAGTACTTC. Translation gives CAWSGPQEYF.

The gene calls are TRBV6-1 and TRBJ1-1, with D unresolved. Trimming removed 2 bases from V and 0 bases from J, with 4 bases in between. The germline V gene has CDR1 MNHNS and CDR2 SASEGT. The CDR3 loop spans 13 amino acids. CDR3 nucleotide sequence: TGTGCCAGCAGTGAAATCATGAACACTGAAGCTTTCTTT. Residues: CASSEIMNTEAFF.

This clone was detected only once. V and J are TRBV2 and TRBJ1-1, with D uncertain. Trimming took off 0 bases at V and 10 bases at J, with 18 bases between the two ends. Germline V gives CDR1 SNHLY, CDR2 FYNNEI. The CDR3 runs to 15 residues. Written as DNA, the CDR3 is TGTGCCAGCAGTGAAGCGTCAGTACTTTACTTGGGAGCTTTCTTT. Its translation: CASSEASVLYLGAFF.

This chain's CDR3 is CATSREGATNEKLFF. The CDR3 DNA sequence: TGTGCCACCAGCAGAGAGGGGGCAACTAATGAAAAACTGTTTTTT. The chain joins TRBV15 to TRBJ1-4; D perhaps matches TRBD1 (5 bases). This CDR3 contains 15 residues. Germline V gene sequence: CDR1 LNHNV, CDR2 YYDKDF (reference sequence). V lost 0 bases and J lost 0, with 5 bases in between.

The genes are TRBV28 and TRBJ1-1, with 8 nucleotides matching TRBD1. The J segment lost 4 bases and the V segment lost 7 bases, leaving 11 bases of the junction unmatched. The CDR3 consists of 15 residues. CDR1 is MDHEN and CDR2 is SYDVKM in the germline V gene. CDR3 DNA sequence: TGTGCCAGCACCCTATCTGGACAGGGCAGCACTGAAGCTTTCTTT. Residues: CASTLSGQGSTEAFF. Filled out from reference TRBV28 and TRBJ1-1, the complete variable domain reads DVKVTQSSRYLVKRTGEKVFLECVQDMDHENMFWYRQDPGLGLRLIYFSYDVKMKEKGDIPEGYSVSREKKERFSLILESASTNQTSMYLCASTLSGQGSTEAFFGQGTRLTVV.

This rearrangement joins TRBV7-9 to TRBJ2-2; D possibly corresponds to TRBD1 (6 bases). Germline-derived CDR1 and CDR2 are SEHNR and FQNEAQ (reference sequence). Trimming took 6 bases from V and 7 from J, leaving 12 bases between them. The CDR3 has 13 residues. CDR3 region: CASRKQGNGELFF. Written as DNA, the CDR3 is TGTGCCAGCAGAAAACAGGGAAACGGGGAGCTGTTTTTT. Supplemented by reference TRBV7-9 and TRBJ2-2, the full variable domain reads DTGVSQNPRHKITKRGQNVTFRCDPISEHNRLYWYRQTLGQGPEFLTYFQNEAQLEKSRLLSDRFSAERPKGSFSTLEIQRTEQGDSAMYLCASRKQGNGELFFGEGSRLTVL.

The chain employs TRBV19 and TRBJ1-5; no reliable D call. The germline V gene has CDR1 LNHDA and CDR2 SQIVND (reference sequence). Trimming removed 7 bases from V and 8 bases from J, with 3 bases in between. CDR3 size: 9 residues. The CDR3 nucleotides are TGTGCCAGTAAGAAGCCCCAGCATTTT. It translates to CASKKPQHF.

This clone is a singleton in its sample. The genes are TRBV13 and TRBJ1-2; tentatively, D is TRBD1 (6 bases). The V gene's germline CDR1 is PRHDT and CDR2 FYEKMQ (reference sequence). The length of the CDR3 is 14 residues. The V gene lost 5 bases and the J gene lost 0 bases, with 10 bases spanning the gap. The CDR3 DNA sequence: TGTGCCAGCAGCCCACAGGGAACTAACTATGGCTACACCTTC. Encoded protein: CASSPQGTNYGYTF.

This chain links TRBV25-1 with TRBJ1-2, with a possible D match to TRBD1 (6 bases). CDR1 and CDR2 from the germline V gene are MGHDK and SYGVNS. CDR3 length equals 14 residues. Deletions cut 3 bases from V and 1 base from J, with 9 bases between. The CDR3 loop reads CASSDHRVNYGYTF. The CDR3 DNA reads TGTGCCAGCAGTGACCACAGGGTTAACTATGGCTACACCTTC.

The V call is TRBV6-5, the J call TRBJ2-3, with 9 bases that match TRBD2. The junction had 5 bases not matched to a gene; V was cut back by 2 bases and J by 2 bases. Germline CDR1 MNHEY, CDR2 SVGAGI. This CDR3 comprises 16 residues. CDR3 DNA: TGTGCCAGCAGTTACGACTTAGCGGGGGTCACAGATACGCAGTATTTT. Its protein is CASSYDLAGVTDTQYF.

The V and J genes are TRBV28 and TRBJ1-5, with 8 bases lining up with TRBD1. The ends lost 10 bases at V and 6 bases at J; junction bases unmatched: 11. From germline, CDR1 is MDHEN and CDR2 SYDVKM. This CDR3 has 14 amino acids. This chain's CDR3 is CATERTGLVQPQHF. CDR3 in DNA: TGTGCCACCGAGAGGACAGGGCTGGTTCAGCCCCAGCATTTT.

The chain has TRBV5-4 and TRBJ2-5, with D possibly called TRBD1 or TRBD2 (6 bases each). CDR3 length: 15 amino acids. The germline V gene encodes CDR1 SGHNT and CDR2 YYREEE (reference sequence). V was shortened by 6 bases and J by 4 bases, with 19 bases between the two germline ends. CDR3 bases: TGTGCCAGCATACAAGTGGGGGGCGCGGTAGAGACCCAGTACTTC. It translates to CASIQVGGAVETQYF.

The table lists this clone with a few counts. V and J are TRBV19 and TRBJ1-1, with TRBD1 matching over 7 bases. Germline V CDR1 and CDR2: LNHDA, SQIVND (reference sequence). V lost 3 bases to trimming and J lost 4 bases; unmatched junction nucleotides: 2. The CDR3 runs to 13 residues. The CDR3 nucleotides are TGTGCCAGTAGTATCACAGGGGTCACTGAAGCTTTCTTT. Translating gives CASSITGVTEAFF.

CDR3 bases: TGCGCCAGCAGCCAAGAAGGAGTCGGGGTACAGGAGACCCAGTACTTC. This translates into CASSQEGVGVQETQYF. The V and J genes are TRBV4-1 and TRBJ2-5, with a possible D match to TRBD2 (5 bases). Germline CDR1 MGHRA, CDR2 YSYEKL. V lost 0 bases and J lost 5, with 16 bases in between. CDR3 length: 16 amino acids.

This clone is categorized as medium-sized. The chain uses TRBV7-9 and TRBJ1-1; TRBD1 is a possible D gene (5 bases). This CDR3 comprises 11 residues. Between the trimmed V and J ends, which lost 5 bases and 7 bases, there was a span of 8 bases. CDR1 and CDR2 from the germline V gene are SEHNR and FQNEAQ (reference sequence). CDR3 bases: TGTGCCAGCAGCGATACAGGTGAAGCTTTCTTT. This sequence encodes CASSDTGEAFF.

This clone was found a few times. The chain links TRBV19 to TRBJ2-3; the match to TRBD1 covers 7 bases. V lost 5 bases, J lost 0 bases, and 5 bases stayed unmatched. CDR1 and CDR2 from the germline V gene are LNHDA and SQIVND (reference sequence). This CDR3 has 15 residues. CDR3 protein: CASSFDRASTDTQYF. In DNA form, the CDR3 reads TGTGCCAGTAGTTTCGACAGGGCAAGCACAGATACGCAGTATTTT.

CDR3 in amino acids: CASSLRSGTLAKGTEAFF. The CDR3 bases are TGTGCCAGCAGCCTTCGGTCCGGGACACTCGCAAAAGGAACTGAAGCTTTCTTT. This chain uses TRBV7-2 with TRBJ1-1, with D possibly matching TRBD1 (6 bases). The V gene's germline CDR1 is SGHTA and CDR2 FQGNSA. This CDR3 contains 18 residues. V was cut by 5 bases and J by 5 bases, with 27 bases left in between.

The chain couples TRBV5-1 to TRBJ2-1; 9 bases are a match to TRBD2. Germline V gene sequence: CDR1 SGHRS, CDR2 YFSETQ. With V trimmed by 4 bases and J by 8 bases, 4 bases remained unmatched. The CDR3 is 13 amino acids. In DNA form, the CDR3 reads TGCGCCAGCAGCCGCGGGGGGGCTGATGAGCAGTTCTTC. This translates into CASSRGGADEQFF.

CDR3 sequence (DNA): TGCGCCAGCAGCTTGGATGGCGGCAGGGGGTCGGACACCGGGGAGCTGTTTTTT. It translates to CASSLDGGRGSDTGELFF. The chain has TRBV5-1 and TRBJ2-2; TRBD1 matches 7 bases. The CDR3 covers 18 residues. CDR1 SGHRS and CDR2 YFSETQ come from the germline V gene. The V segment lost 0 bases and the J segment 3 bases; nucleotides outside the gene matches: 11.

The table lists this clone with a count of one. This chain uses TRBV7-8 with TRBJ1-1; weak D call: TRBD1 (6 bases). Trimming removed 6 bases at V and 0 bases at J, with 14 bases between. This CDR3 has 15 amino acids. Germline assignment: CDR1 SGHVS and CDR2 FQNEAQ. In DNA, the CDR3 is TGTGCCAGCAGTTCCAAACAGGGAGTGAACACTGAAGCTTTCTTT. It codes for CASSSKQGVNTEAFF.

The genes are TRBV27 and TRBJ2-7; D gene unclear. Trimming cost V 3 bases and J 2 bases, with 5 bases left between them. The germline CDR1 and CDR2 sequences are MNHEY and SMNVEV (reference sequence). The CDR3 sequence is 12 residues long. This CDR3 is CASSFWPYEQYF. The CDR3 DNA reads as TGTGCCAGCAGTTTTTGGCCCTACGAGCAGTACTTC.

The chain uses TRBV27 and TRBJ1-2; TRBD1 matches 8 bases. The CDR3 loop spans 14 amino acids. With 5 bases clipped from V and 2 bases from J, the junction kept 4 bases outside the gene matches. Germline CDR1 MNHEY, CDR2 SMNVEV (reference sequence). The CDR3 loop is CASSQGQANYGYTF. The CDR3 DNA follows: TGTGCCAGCAGTCAGGGACAGGCGAACTATGGCTACACCTTC.

V gene TRBV28 combines with J gene TRBJ2-1; perhaps D is TRBD1 or TRBD2 (5 bases each). Per the germline V gene, CDR1 is MDHEN and CDR2 is SYDVKM. The ends were cut back, 2 bases at V and 4 bases at J, with 9 bases in the middle. The CDR3 runs 14 residues. The CDR3 DNA reads TGTGCCAGCAGTTTAGGGGACCCATACAATGAGCAGTTCTTC. Encoded protein: CASSLGDPYNEQFF.